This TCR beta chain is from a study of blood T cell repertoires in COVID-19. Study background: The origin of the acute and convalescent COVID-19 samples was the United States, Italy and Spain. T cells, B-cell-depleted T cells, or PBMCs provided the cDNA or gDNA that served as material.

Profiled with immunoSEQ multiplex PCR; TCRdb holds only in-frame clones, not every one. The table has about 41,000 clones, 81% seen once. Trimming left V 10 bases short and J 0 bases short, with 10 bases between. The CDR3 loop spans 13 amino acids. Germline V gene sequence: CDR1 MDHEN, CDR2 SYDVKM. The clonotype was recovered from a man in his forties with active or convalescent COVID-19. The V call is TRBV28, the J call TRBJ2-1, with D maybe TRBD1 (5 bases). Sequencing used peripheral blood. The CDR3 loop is CATARDSYNEQFF. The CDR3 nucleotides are TGTGCCACCGCCAGGGACTCCTACAATGAGCAGTTCTTC.